The 17 T cell receptor beta chains listed next were all sequenced from one sample in a study of cytomegalovirus exposure and HLA in healthy donors. Use of 60 Vbeta and 13 Jbeta primers characterized the PCR. The method was immunoSEQ multiplex PCR; TCRdb's version includes in-frame clones alone and lacks a portion of them. The sample yields about 150,000 clones, 80% seen once. Sequenced sample: PBMCs. The receptor source for this set is a man aged 25-45 years in good health and CMV-seropositive.

V is TRBV27 and J is TRBJ1-2; D gene uncertain. V shed 4 bases and J shed 7 bases, with 7 bases lying between them. There are 11 residues in the CDR3. Germline CDR1 is MNHEY and CDR2 is SMNVEV (reference sequence). The CDR3 nucleotides are TGTGCCAGCAGTTCCCGAGGTGGCTACACCTTC. Protein: CASSSRGGYTF.

The genes are TRBV6-5 and TRBJ2-5; D remains unclear. V was shortened by 6 bases and J by 4 bases, with 9 bases between the two germline ends. CDR1 is MNHEY, CDR2 SVGAGI, per germline. This CDR3 spans 12 amino acids. The CDR3 is CASSRDLETQYF. The CDR3 DNA follows: TGTGCCAGCAGCCGTGACTTAGAGACCCAGTACTTC.

The chain uses TRBV30 and TRBJ2-3; weak D call: TRBD2 (5 bases). Deletions cut 4 bases from V and 0 bases from J, with 14 bases between. CDR1 is GTSNPN and CDR2 is SVGIG in the germline V gene (reference sequence). The CDR3 has 15 amino acids. The CDR3 spells CAWTPRGLSTDTQYF. DNA for the CDR3: TGTGCCTGGACACCACGCGGGTTGAGCACAGATACGCAGTATTTT.

The rearrangement uses TRBV6-5 and TRBJ1-2; 8 bases are shared with TRBD1. Germline V lookup: CDR1 MNHEY, CDR2 SVGAGI. This CDR3 spans 12 amino acids. V shed 7 bases and J 8 bases; nucleotides not matched to a gene: 6. This CDR3 is CASTQGAGGYTF. The CDR3, as DNA: TGTGCCAGCACCCAGGGGGCGGGGGGCTACACCTTC.

The chain carries TRBV27 and TRBJ1-6; tentative D call: TRBD1 (6 bases). CDR3 length: 15 residues. With 10 bases removed from V and 7 bases from J, the gap between germline ends came to 20 bases. From germline, CDR1 is MNHEY and CDR2 SMNVEV (reference sequence). In DNA, the CDR3 is TGTGCCACCTATAAACAGGGTTCGGAGAATTCACCCCTCCACTTT. This translates into CATYKQGSENSPLHF.

The table lists this clone with a count of one. At one of its ends the junction is not consistent with the germline gene, which may arise from a read error. The V and J genes are TRBV7-9 and TRBJ2-5; TRBD1 matches at 10 bases. This CDR3 has 17 amino acids. Per germline, CDR1 SEHNR and CDR2 FQNEAQ (reference sequence). The CDR3 region is CSSSLVAGTGDQETQYF. In DNA form, the CDR3 reads TGTTCCAGCAGCTTAGTTGCCGGGACAGGGGACCAAGAGACCCAGTACTTC.

As to this clone: An end of the junction does not agree with germline; a read error may underlie this. Other DNA sequences of this sample code for an identical CDR3. V gene TRBV2 combines with J gene TRBJ2-3, with 8 bases fitting TRBD2. Germline lookup yields CDR1 SNHLY and CDR2 FYNNEI. The CDR3 spans 16 residues. The CDR3 reads CASSAGGGLNTDTQYF. In nucleotides, the CDR3 is TGTGCCAGCAGTGCCGGGGGGGGCCTAAACACAGATACACAGTATTTT.

The chain combines TRBV13 with TRBJ1-2; possible D gene TRBD1, 5 bases. The V gene's germline CDR1 is PRHDT and CDR2 FYEKMQ (reference sequence). The CDR3 is 14 amino acids. Trimming took 0 bases from V and 3 from J, leaving 8 bases between them. The CDR3 protein is CASSLGVRDYGYTF. CDR3 DNA: TGTGCCAGCAGCTTAGGCGTCAGGGACTATGGCTACACCTTC.

The genes are TRBV5-4 and TRBJ1-3; no reliable D call. The CDR3 has 15 amino acids. The V end lost 1 base, the J end lost 1 base, and 9 bases lay between the germline ends. The germline V gene has CDR1 SGHNT and CDR2 YYREEE (reference sequence). This CDR3 reads CASSLIGESGNTIYF. CDR3 DNA: TGTGCCAGCAGCTTGATTGGGGAGTCTGGAAACACCATATATTTT.

The rearrangement joins TRBV14 to TRBJ1-1, with a weak D call TRBD1 (6 bases). Germline V gene sequence: CDR1 SGHDN, CDR2 FVKESK. The CDR3 loop spans 17 amino acids. The V and J ends lost 0 bases and 4 bases respectively, with 18 bases between them. CDR3 DNA: TGTGCCAGCAGCCAAGATTTTTCGGCGGGGGCGGGCACTGAAGCTTTCTTT. Translating gives CASSQDFSAGAGTEAFF.

The V call is TRBV11-3, the J call TRBJ1-2; maybe TRBD1 (6 bases). Trimming shortened V by 4 bases and J by 0 bases, and 18 bases separated the two germline ends. This CDR3 has 17 amino acids. From germline, CDR1 is SGHNT and CDR2 YENEEA. For the CDR3, the DNA is TGTGCCAGCAGCTCACGGGACACCAACACTCCTAACTATGGCTACACCTTC. Its protein product is CASSSRDTNTPNYGYTF. Combining the CDR3 with reference TRBV11-3 and TRBJ1-2 gives the whole variable domain EAGVVQSPRYKIIEKKQPVAFWCNPISGHNTLYWYLQNLGQGPELLIRYENEEAVDDSQLPKDRFSAERLKGVDSTLKIQPAELGDSAVYLCASSSRDTNTPNYGYTFGSGTRLTVV.

CDR3 in DNA: TGCAGCGTCAGGGGGTCGGGGGGGACAGTAGGCTACACCTTC. This gives the protein CSVRGSGGTVGYTF. The rearrangement links TRBV29-1 to TRBJ1-2, with 7 positions matching TRBD1. The CDR3 runs 14 residues. Germline CDR1 is SQVTM and CDR2 is ANQGSEA. After removal of 6 bases from V and 8 bases from J, the junction contained 15 bases not matched to a gene.

This chain joins TRBV20-1 and TRBJ2-7; tentatively, D is TRBD1 (6 bases). The V gene's germline CDR1 is DFQATT and CDR2 SNEGSKA (reference sequence). This CDR3 comprises 11 residues. Trimming removed 7 bases at V and 3 bases at J, with 10 bases between. The CDR3 DNA follows: TGCAGTGTAAAACAGGGCTACGAGCAGTACTTC. It is translated as CSVKQGYEQYF.

There are a few counts of this clone. The chain couples TRBV21-1 to TRBJ1-4; TRBD1 reflects the table's D call only, with no check against the DNA. TRBV21-1 is a pseudogene segment. The CDR3 has 11 residues. The CDR3 sequence is CASSNRGRGFF. Here the CDR3 DNA reads TGTGCCAGCAGCAACAGGGGGCGAGGATTTTTT.

This chain uses TRBV29-1 with TRBJ1-2; D remains unclear. Per the germline V gene, CDR1 is SQVTM and CDR2 is ANQGSEA. With 6 bases removed from V and 7 bases from J, the gap between germline ends came to 21 bases. CDR3 size: 14 residues. This CDR3 reads CSVGEVDMPLGYTF. The CDR3 DNA is TGCAGCGTCGGCGAAGTTGACATGCCCCTTGGCTACACCTTC.

There are a few counts of this clone. The chain carries TRBV5-1 and TRBJ1-1; tentatively, D is TRBD1 (6 bases). Germline V gene data show CDR1 as SGHRS and CDR2 as YFSETQ. Trimming removed 0 bases from V and 5 bases from J, with 14 bases in between. This CDR3 is 15 amino acids long. CDR3 sequence: CASSLEVGGRTEAFF. The CDR3 nucleotides are TGCGCCAGCAGCTTGGAGGTCGGGGGGCGAACTGAAGCTTTCTTT.

The chain employs TRBV28 and TRBJ2-7, with D perhaps TRBD1 (6 bases). CDR1 is MDHEN, CDR2 SYDVKM, per germline. The CDR3 contains 13 residues. Trimming took 5 bases from V and 3 from J, leaving 11 bases between them. The CDR3 region is CASSKQQGYEQYF. Written as DNA, the CDR3 is TGTGCCAGCAGTAAACAACAGGGCTACGAGCAGTACTTC.